These 32 T cell receptor beta chains were sequenced from one sample in a study of blood T cells in healthy people across ages. A sample-barcoded 5' primer and a J-beta primer mix were used in a second PCR of about 7 to 12 cycles. TCRdb processed the 5' RACE reads anew with MiXCR; each CDR3 protein has one entry. The data show roughly 800,000 distinct CDR3 sequences, with 40% to 65% seen just once and about two fifths held by the top ten. The sample was blood. Every receptor here comes from a man aged 80 or over in good health.

This clonotype was counted between two and nine times. The rearrangement links TRBV20-1 to TRBJ2-3, with TRBD2 matching 14 bases. There are 16 residues in the CDR3. CDR1 DFQATT and CDR2 SNEGSKA come from the germline V gene (reference sequence). The V segment lost 3 bases and the J segment 3 bases; nucleotides outside the gene matches: 5. CDR3 DNA sequence: TGCAGTGCTAGTTCCGGGACTAGCGGGAGTACAGATACGCAGTATTTT. Translation gives CSASSGTSGSTDTQYF.

This clonotype has just a few counts. The rearrangement uses TRBV20-1 and TRBJ2-1; 13 bases are a match to TRBD2. The J segment lost 8 bases and the V segment lost 3 bases, leaving 16 bases of the junction unmatched. The germline V gene encodes CDR1 DFQATT and CDR2 SNEGSKA (reference sequence). This CDR3 contains 18 residues. In DNA form, the CDR3 reads TGCAGTGCTAGGAGGGAATCGTCACTAGCGGGAGGGTCCGATGAGCAGTTCTTC. It yields the protein CSARRESSLAGGSDEQFF.

The chain has TRBV7-3 and TRBJ2-7, with a tentative D call TRBD1 (5 bases). Germline V lookup: CDR1 SGHTA, CDR2 FQGTGA. This CDR3 contains 13 residues. Trimming removed 10 bases from V and 1 base from J, with 14 bases in between. In nucleotides, the CDR3 is TGTGCCACGCAGGGCGTCTCTTCCTACGAGCAGTACTTC. This codes for CATQGVSSYEQYF.

In regard to this clonotype: A much larger clonotype is one base distant, so this may be a read error. The chain uses TRBV7-2 and TRBJ2-4; 7 bases align to TRBD2. Germline V lookup: CDR1 SGHTA, CDR2 FQGNSA. This CDR3 is 12 amino acids long. The CDR3 reads CANSLGRREQYF. CDR3 bases: TGTGCCAACAGCTTGGGACGGCGGGAGCAGTACTTC. Combining the CDR3 with reference TRBV7-2 and TRBJ2-4 gives the whole variable domain GAGVSQSPSNKVTEKGKDVELRCDPISGHTALYWYRQSLGQGLEFLIYFQGNSAPDKSGLPSDRFSAERTGGSVSTLTIQRTQQEDSAVYLCANSLGRREQYFGAGTRLSVL.

In nucleotides, the CDR3 is TGTGCCAGCAGACCTTTACACGGTTCCTACGAGCAGTACTTC. Translation: CASRPLHGSYEQYF. The chain couples TRBV27 to TRBJ2-7; no definite D call. The V end was cut by 6 bases, the J end by 1 base, with 13 bases between. Germline values: CDR1 MNHEY, CDR2 SMNVEV (reference sequence). This CDR3 is 14 amino acids long.

A few counts support this clonotype. This chain links TRBV5-1 with TRBJ1-5; D possibly corresponds to TRBD1 (6 bases). CDR3 length: 14 residues. The germline gives CDR1 SGHRS, CDR2 YFSETQ. Trimming shortened V by 4 bases and J by 3 bases, and 11 bases separated the two germline ends. The CDR3 spells CASSQTGTNQPQHF. As DNA, the CDR3 is TGCGCCAGCAGCCAAACAGGGACCAATCAGCCCCAGCATTTT.

The table lists this clonotype with a few counts. The chain employs TRBV27 and TRBJ2-3; possible D gene TRBD2, 5 bases. This CDR3 spans 12 amino acids. Germline-derived CDR1 and CDR2 are MNHEY and SMNVEV (reference sequence). V lost 4 bases and J lost 8, with 10 bases in between. This CDR3 reads CASSSPGGTQYF. CDR3 DNA sequence: TGTGCCAGCAGTTCCCCCGGAGGTACGCAGTATTTT.

With respect to this clonotype: One end of the junction is discordant with germline, which a read error may explain. This chain connects TRBV12-3 or TRBV12-4 to TRBJ2-2; 7 bases agree with TRBD2. The CDR3 loop spans 13 amino acids. CDR3 protein: CAGSRAGTGELFF. The CDR3 DNA reads TGTGCCGGCAGCCGAGCGGGGACCGGGGAGCTGTTTTTT.

Comments on this clonotype: It is unclear where the CDR3 begins or ends on the DNA, so no DNA is shown, and the CDR3 is as TCRdb lists it. V usage is TRBV12-3 or TRBV12-4 and J usage is TRBJ2-5; the table names TRBD2, a call not compared with the DNA. Inclusive of both ends, the CDR3 amounts to 22 amino acids. CDR3 protein: CASSSPGTSGIPAYFGPGTQYF.

In this sample, this clonotype turned up a few times. V gene TRBV6-2 or TRBV6-3 combines with J gene TRBJ2-5, with D tentatively TRBD2 (5 bases). The CDR3 extends over 13 amino acids. Germline assignment: CDR1 MNHEY and CDR2 SVGEGT. The V and J ends lost 11 bases and 5 bases respectively, with 18 bases between them. CDR3 protein: CACSRGPRETQYF. As DNA, the CDR3 is TGTGCCTGCTCCCGAGGGCCGCGGGAGACCCAGTACTTC.

This chain uses TRBV9 with TRBJ2-3, with 8 bases that match TRBD2. With V trimmed by 0 bases and J by 5 bases, 5 bases remained unmatched. Germline CDR1 SGDLS, CDR2 YYNGEE. The CDR3 length is 15 residues. Written as DNA, the CDR3 is TGTGCCAGCAGCGTAGACCAGCGGGAGAGAGATACGCAGTATTTT. Protein: CASSVDQRERDTQYF. Full variable domain (missing parts from reference TRBV9 and TRBJ2-3): DSGVTQTPKHLITATGQRVTLRCSPRSGDLSVYWYQQSLDQGLQFLIQYYNGEERAKGNILERFSAQQFPDLHSELNLSSLELGDSALYFCASSVDQRERDTQYFGPGTRLTVL.

CDR3 bases: TGTGCCAGCAGCGTCGGGCTTTGGAATGAGCAGTTCTTC. Protein: CASSVGLWNEQFF. The chain links TRBV9 to TRBJ2-1; D gene unclear. V was shortened by 2 bases and J by 7 bases, with 10 bases between the two germline ends. CDR1 is SGDLS and CDR2 is YYNGEE in the germline V gene. The CDR3 has 13 residues.

The chain employs TRBV5-1 and TRBJ2-1, with TRBD2 as a possible D gene (5 bases). This CDR3 spans 14 amino acids. Trimming removed 6 bases at V and 6 bases at J, with 16 bases between. Germline CDR1 reads SGHRS; CDR2 reads YFSETQ. This CDR3 is CASMQAQRANEQFF. The CDR3 nucleotides are TGCGCCAGCATGCAGGCCCAGAGGGCCAATGAGCAGTTCTTC.

The CDR3 loop reads CASSPSGAGYYEQYF. The CDR3 region has the DNA TGTGCCAGCAGCCCCAGTGGAGCGGGTTACTACGAGCAGTACTTC. The rearrangement uses TRBV9 and TRBJ2-7; D may be TRBD2 (6 bases). Deletions cut 4 bases from V and 3 bases from J, with 17 bases between. The CDR3 extends over 15 amino acids. Per germline, CDR1 SGDLS and CDR2 YYNGEE.

A word on this clonotype: A junction end diverges from the germline sequence, so it may reflect a read error. The chain employs TRBV18 and TRBJ2-4, with D possibly TRBD1 on 7 matching bases. The CDR3 is 13 amino acids. In germline, CDR1 is KGHSH, CDR2 LQKENI. CDR3 residues: CASLPGTVGGQYF. CDR3 coding DNA: TGTGCCAGCTTACCAGGGACAGTCGGGGGACAGTACTTC.

Only a few counts were recorded for this clonotype. This rearrangement joins TRBV7-2 to TRBJ2-7; D is tentatively TRBD1 or TRBD2 (6 bases each). Germline V gene lookup returns CDR1 SGHTA and CDR2 FQGNSA. V lost 1 base, J lost 0 bases, and 13 bases lay in between. This CDR3 is 16 amino acids long. This CDR3 reads CASSLVGGPLSYEQYF. The CDR3 DNA reads TGTGCCAGCAGCTTAGTTGGGGGGCCCCTCTCCTACGAGCAGTACTTC.

This clonotype was recorded a few times. The chain employs TRBV3-1 and TRBJ2-1; 7 bases match TRBD2. Trimming cost V 1 base and J 2 bases; bases outside gene matches: 2. The germline V gene has CDR1 LGHDT and CDR2 YNNKEL (reference sequence). CDR3 length equals 15 residues. CDR3 residues: CASSQGAGAYNEQFF. The CDR3 DNA sequence: TGTGCCAGCAGCCAAGGGGCGGGAGCCTACAATGAGCAGTTCTTC.

The J gene is TRBJ1-2, the V gene TRBV27; D is unclear. The CDR3 sequence is 15 residues long. CDR1 is MNHEY, CDR2 SMNVEV, per germline (reference sequence). The V end was cut by 2 bases, the J end by 5 bases, with 15 bases between. For the CDR3, the DNA is TGTGCCAGCAGTTTAAACGGAGGAATTGGGTATGGCTACACCTTC. Its protein product is CASSLNGGIGYGYTF.

The chain links TRBV5-1 to TRBJ2-1, with TRBD2 identical over 11 bases. The J segment lost 7 bases and the V segment lost 0 bases, leaving 9 bases of the junction unmatched. This CDR3 is 17 amino acids long. CDR1 and CDR2 from the germline V gene are SGHRS and YFSETQ. The CDR3 loop reads CASSLALAGGPGNEQFF. The CDR3, as DNA: TGCGCCAGCAGCTTGGCCCTAGCGGGAGGTCCAGGGAATGAGCAGTTCTTC.

The chain recombines TRBV6-5 with TRBJ2-7; D gene unclear. V dropped 4 bases and J dropped 2 bases, with 18 bases sitting between them. CDR1 and CDR2 (germline): MNHEY, SVGAGI. This CDR3 comprises 16 residues. CDR3 loop: CASSLGRSHRTYEQYF. The CDR3 DNA is TGTGCCAGCAGTTTAGGAAGGAGTCACCGGACCTACGAGCAGTACTTC.

The rearrangement joins TRBV12-5 to TRBJ2-5; 10 bases map to TRBD1. Trimming took 2 bases from V and 5 from J; bases not matched to a gene: 17. CDR1 is LGHNT and CDR2 is FRNRAP in the germline V gene. The CDR3 is 19 amino acids. The CDR3: CASGLLRDRGQLFIETQYF. CDR3 nucleotides: TGTGCTAGTGGTTTGCTACGGGACAGGGGCCAACTTTTCATCGAGACCCAGTACTTC.

The chain combines TRBV5-1 with TRBJ2-4; no clear D. V lost 2 bases and J lost 13, with 13 bases in between. This CDR3 has 12 amino acids. The germline V gene has CDR1 SGHRS and CDR2 YFSETQ. Written as DNA, the CDR3 is TGCGCCAGCAGCTTACGTCTTGGCAGACAGTACTTC. Translation gives CASSLRLGRQYF.

The rearrangement uses TRBV20-1 and TRBJ2-3; 11 bases align to TRBD2. From germline, CDR1 is DFQATT and CDR2 SNEGSKA (reference sequence). The CDR3 has 14 amino acids. V lost 5 bases, J lost 4 bases, and 5 bases stayed unmatched. As DNA, the CDR3 is TGCAGTGCTGATAGCGGGAGGGCCTCAGATACGCAGTATTTT. Amino acid sequence: CSADSGRASDTQYF.

In this sample, this clonotype turned up a few times. This chain connects TRBV7-9 to TRBJ2-1; maybe TRBD2 (5 bases). CDR1 SEHNR and CDR2 FQNEAQ come from the germline V gene (reference sequence). The CDR3 has 15 amino acids. Trimming took 5 bases from V and 1 from J, leaving 12 bases between them. The CDR3 DNA reads TGTGCCAGCAGCCTCGGGTGGAGGTCCTACAATGAGCAGTTCTTC. Its translation is CASSLGWRSYNEQFF.

The count of this clonotype is one. The rearrangement joins TRBV27 to TRBJ2-2; the match to TRBD2 covers 14 bases. The CDR3 extends over 21 amino acids. In germline, CDR1 is MNHEY, CDR2 SMNVEV (reference sequence). Trimming cost V 5 bases and J 3 bases; bases outside gene matches: 17. CDR3 in amino acids: CASSANRLAGGPAQYTGELFF. For the CDR3, the DNA is TGTGCCAGCAGTGCCAACCGACTAGCGGGAGGGCCCGCACAATACACCGGGGAGCTGTTTTTT.

This clonotype has only one observation. The chain joins TRBV7-2 to TRBJ2-3; 13 positions match TRBD2. From germline, CDR1 is SGHTA and CDR2 FQGNSA. J lost 7 bases, V lost 5 bases, and 6 bases had no gene match. This CDR3 has 15 residues. CDR3 sequence: CASSHGLAGVNTQYF. The CDR3 DNA sequence: TGTGCCAGCAGCCACGGACTAGCGGGGGTAAATACGCAGTATTTT. The entire variable domain, with the rest obtained from reference TRBV7-2 and TRBJ2-3, is as follows: GAGVSQSPSNKVTEKGKDVELRCDPISGHTALYWYRQSLGQGLEFLIYFQGNSAPDKSGLPSDRFSAERTGGSVSTLTIQRTQQEDSAVYLCASSHGLAGVNTQYFGPGTRLTVL.

This clonotype has more than one count but fewer than ten. The chain employs TRBV28 and TRBJ1-5; TRBD1 matches 7 bases. The CDR3 runs to 16 residues. Germline V gene lookup returns CDR1 MDHEN and CDR2 SYDVKM. V lost 4 bases to trimming and J lost 2 bases; unmatched junction nucleotides: 8. The CDR3 reads CASSSRNRGGNQPQHF. Written as DNA, the CDR3 is TGTGCCAGCAGTTCCCGAAACAGGGGTGGCAATCAGCCCCAGCATTTT.

The gene calls are TRBV20-1 and TRBJ1-6, with D unresolved. Trimming stripped 3 bases from V and 10 bases from J, with 13 bases between. This CDR3 has 13 amino acids. Germline V gives CDR1 DFQATT, CDR2 SNEGSKA (reference sequence). CDR3 region: CSASIAGRSPLHF. As DNA, the CDR3 is TGCAGTGCTAGCATTGCAGGTAGATCACCCCTCCACTTT.

V gene TRBV27 combines with J gene TRBJ1-4; D is unresolved. CDR1 and CDR2 from the germline V gene are MNHEY and SMNVEV (reference sequence). The CDR3 spans 13 residues. Trimming removed 5 bases at V and 8 bases at J, with 12 bases between. In DNA, the CDR3 is TGTGCCAGCAGTGGGAGTCTAGGAGAAAAACTGTTTTTT. Translating gives CASSGSLGEKLFF.

Concerning this clonotype: A read error may be the cause here, since a much bigger clone is one base away. The chain joins TRBV18 to TRBJ2-7, with D possibly being TRBD2 (5 bases). This CDR3 is 15 amino acids long. V was cut by 1 base and J by 4 bases, with 14 bases left in between. Germline loops: CDR1 KGHSH, CDR2 LQKENI. The CDR3 spells CASSPLGLDSYEQYF. CDR3 nucleotide sequence: TGTGCCAGCTCACCACTCGGACTGGATAGTTACGAGCAGTACTTC.

This rearrangement joins TRBV12-3 or TRBV12-4 to TRBJ2-5; D is undetermined. The CDR3 is 14 residues long. Trimming removed 3 bases at V and 7 bases at J, with 15 bases between. The CDR3 here is CASSLLGDASTQYF. CDR3 sequence (DNA): TGTGCCAGCAGTTTGCTGGGCGACGCGTCGACCCAGTACTTC.

The chain joins TRBV7-2 to TRBJ2-1; the match to TRBD2 covers 9 bases. Germline CDR1 SGHTA, CDR2 FQGNSA. The ends lost 0 bases at V and 6 bases at J; junction bases unmatched: 9. This CDR3 region has 17 residues. For the CDR3, the DNA is TGTGCCAGCAGCTTAGCGAGGGGGCTAGCGGGATTCAATGAGCAGTTCTTC. It codes for CASSLARGLAGFNEQFF. The full variable domain, completed using reference TRBV7-2 and TRBJ2-1, is GAGVSQSPSNKVTEKGKDVELRCDPISGHTALYWYRQSLGQGLEFLIYFQGNSAPDKSGLPSDRFSAERTGGSVSTLTIQRTQQEDSAVYLCASSLARGLAGFNEQFFGPGTRLTVL.